This T cell receptor beta chain stems from a study of T cell responses to AZD1222 COVID-19 vaccine. Study overall: Pooling covered second doses at about 4 or about 12 weeks.

Sequenced by immunoSEQ multiplex PCR; TCRdb stores in-frame clones only, minus some. The data show about 87,000 clones, around 91% seen once. Study-wide findings and caveats: Donors were mostly white British, more females; clonal diversity possibly underestimated. In the spike-specific TCR repertoire, nearly half reportedly target unmutated variant regions.

A remark on this clone: Its antigen remains unidentified.

Per germline, CDR1 SGHTA and CDR2 FQGTGA. The V end lost 5 bases, the J end lost 6 bases, and 13 bases lay between the germline ends. CDR3 length: 13 residues. The chain couples TRBV7-3 to TRBJ1-1; D might be TRBD1 (5 bases). Sequenced here: peripheral blood, sampled on day 0 of AZD1222 vaccination. The sequence derives from an adult in good health. Written as DNA, the CDR3 is TGTGCCAGCAGCGGGGCAGGGCCCTCTGAAGCTTTCTTT. Amino acids: CASSGAGPSEAFF.